These T cell receptor beta chains were read from a single sample in a study of OX40 agonist ivuxolimab in advanced cancers. Profiling relied on immunoSEQ multiplex PCR, and the TCRdb table lists in-frame clones only, not all of them. The repertoire consists of 70,000 to 95,000 clones, with around 90% occurring once and the leading ten covering 6.2%. Sample: CD4+ or CD8+ T cells sorted from blood, taken in a trial of the OX40 agonist ivuxolimab. The source is an adult with an advanced solid tumor such as melanoma, head and neck, liver or kidney cancer. Each CDR3 is given with its conserved first and last residue. Fields, in order: clone size, V gene, CDR3 length, D gene, J gene, CDR3 DNA, CDR3 protein. D genes are given only for firm matches. The size field is filled for only some rows; it gives once, few, many or a size class.

clone_size: .
v_call: TRBV30
cdr3_length: 16
d_call: TRBD2
j_call: TRBJ2-2
cdr3_nt: TGTGCCTGGAGTCACCCTAGCGGGAGAGTCGGCGGGGAGCTGTTTTTT
cdr3_aa: CAWSHPSGRVGGELFF

clone_size: .
v_call: TRBV27
cdr3_length: 14
d_call: .
j_call: TRBJ1-1
cdr3_nt: TGTGCCAGCAGTTTTAGGACAGACCACACTGAAGCTTTCTTT
cdr3_aa: CASSFRTDHTEAFF

clone_size: .
v_call: TRBV4-1
cdr3_length: 16
d_call: TRBD2
j_call: TRBJ2-7
cdr3_nt: TGCGCCAGCAGCCCAGATAGCGGGGCCCTCTCCTACGAGCAGTACTTC
cdr3_aa: CASSPDSGALSYEQYF

clone_size: .
v_call: TRBV18
cdr3_length: 16
d_call: .
j_call: TRBJ2-3
cdr3_nt: TGTGCCAGCTCACCACGGGGCGGGATTAACACAGATACGCAGTATTTT
cdr3_aa: CASSPRGGINTDTQYF

clone_size: .
v_call: TRBV30
cdr3_length: 14
d_call: .
j_call: TRBJ1-6
cdr3_nt: TGTGCCTGGATAGGACAGAGTAATAATTCACCCCTCCACTTT
cdr3_aa: CAWIGQSNNSPLHF

clone_size: .
v_call: TRBV30
cdr3_length: 12
d_call: .
j_call: TRBJ1-3
cdr3_nt: TGTGCCTGGACCGCCTCTGGAAACACCATATATTTT
cdr3_aa: CAWTASGNTIYF

clone_size: .
v_call: TRBV10-2
cdr3_length: 15
d_call: TRBD1
j_call: TRBJ2-7
cdr3_nt: TGCGCCAGCAGTGGGGACAGGGGCTACTCCTACGAGCAGTACTTC
cdr3_aa: CASSGDRGYSYEQYF

clone_size: .
v_call: TRBV19
cdr3_length: 15
d_call: .
j_call: TRBJ2-3
cdr3_nt: TGTGCCAGTAGTATTGCGGCCCGACGCGGAGATACGCAGTATTTT
cdr3_aa: CASSIAARRGDTQYF

clone_size: .
v_call: TRBV2
cdr3_length: 14
d_call: .
j_call: TRBJ2-7
cdr3_nt: TGTGCCAGCAGTGAGCAGGGAGGCTCCTACGAGCAGTACTTC
cdr3_aa: CASSEQGGSYEQYF

clone_size: .
v_call: TRBV19
cdr3_length: 15
d_call: .
j_call: TRBJ2-7
cdr3_nt: TGTGCCAGTAGTATCCTGCGGGGGCGCTTCTACGAGCAGTACTTC
cdr3_aa: CASSILRGRFYEQYF

clone_size: .
v_call: TRBV12-1
cdr3_length: 14
d_call: .
j_call: TRBJ1-1
cdr3_nt: TGTGCCAGCAGCTACGGACAGAAGAACACTGAAGCTTTCTTT
cdr3_aa: CASSYGQKNTEAFF

clone_size: once
v_call: TRBV6-1
cdr3_length: 13
d_call: .
j_call: TRBJ1-2
cdr3_nt: TGTGCCAGCAGTGAGAGAGGCAACTATGGCTACACCTTC
cdr3_aa: CASSERGNYGYTF

clone_size: few
v_call: TRBV5-4
cdr3_length: 13
d_call: .
j_call: TRBJ1-2
cdr3_nt: TGTGCCAGCAGCTTTACAGGGAGAAATGGCTACACCTTC
cdr3_aa: CASSFTGRNGYTF

clone_size: .
v_call: TRBV5-6
cdr3_length: 17
d_call: .
j_call: TRBJ2-3
cdr3_nt: TGTGCCAGCAGCTTGGTTCCGTTGCGGGAAAGCACAGATACGCAGTATTTT
cdr3_aa: CASSLVPLRESTDTQYF

clone_size: .
v_call: TRBV19
cdr3_length: 11
d_call: .
j_call: TRBJ1-1
cdr3_nt: TGTGCCAGTACTTTCGACACTGAAGCTTTCTTT
cdr3_aa: CASTFDTEAFF

clone_size: .
v_call: TRBV11-1
cdr3_length: 14
d_call: TRBD1
j_call: TRBJ1-2
cdr3_nt: TGTGCCAGCAGCTTTGGGGACAGAGTCTATGGCTACACCTTC
cdr3_aa: CASSFGDRVYGYTF

clone_size: .
v_call: TRBV28
cdr3_length: 16
d_call: .
j_call: TRBJ2-5
cdr3_nt: .
cdr3_aa: CASSSSTIGLQETQYF

clone_size: .
v_call: TRBV30
cdr3_length: 15
d_call: .
j_call: TRBJ1-2
cdr3_nt: TGTGCCTGGACCCTAACACCGGGGGGGGAGGCTGGCTACACCTTC
cdr3_aa: CAWTLTPGGEAGYTF

clone_size: .
v_call: TRBV7-2
cdr3_length: 13
d_call: TRBD1
j_call: TRBJ2-7
cdr3_nt: TGTGCCAGCAACGACAGGGGGTCCTACGAGCAGTACTTC
cdr3_aa: CASNDRGSYEQYF

clone_size: .
v_call: TRBV5-1
cdr3_length: 14
d_call: .
j_call: TRBJ2-1
cdr3_nt: TGCGCCAGCAGCTTAGGCGGGCTAGGGAATGAGCAGTTCTTC
cdr3_aa: CASSLGGLGNEQFF

clone_size: .
v_call: TRBV5-6
cdr3_length: 16
d_call: TRBD1
j_call: TRBJ1-1
cdr3_nt: TGTGCCAGCAGCTTGGCCTTCGGACAGGGGGGCACTGAAGCTTTCTTT
cdr3_aa: CASSLAFGQGGTEAFF

clone_size: once
v_call: TRBV5-6
cdr3_length: 16
d_call: .
j_call: TRBJ1-2
cdr3_nt: TGTGCCAGCAGCTTGAGATCTTGGACAGTTGTCTATGGCTACACCTTC
cdr3_aa: CASSLRSWTVVYGYTF

clone_size: once
v_call: TRBV28
cdr3_length: 14
d_call: .
j_call: TRBJ2-5
cdr3_nt: TGTGCCAGCAGTTTAGGGCGGACTCGGGAGACCCAGTACTTC
cdr3_aa: CASSLGRTRETQYF

clone_size: .
v_call: TRBV5-1
cdr3_length: 14
d_call: TRBD1
j_call: TRBJ1-6
cdr3_nt: TGCGCCAGCAGCTTAGGACAGGGGAATTCACCCCTCCACTTT
cdr3_aa: CASSLGQGNSPLHF

clone_size: .
v_call: TRBV25-1
cdr3_length: 14
d_call: .
j_call: TRBJ2-7
cdr3_nt: TGTGCCAGCAGTGAACGCACAGGGCAGAGGGGGCAGTACTTC
cdr3_aa: CASSERTGQRGQYF

clone_size: .
v_call: TRBV4-1
cdr3_length: 16
d_call: .
j_call: TRBJ2-5
cdr3_nt: TGCGCCAGCAGCCAAGATCAGACGGTGGGTCGGGAGACCCAGTACTTC
cdr3_aa: CASSQDQTVGRETQYF

clone_size: .
v_call: TRBV4-3
cdr3_length: 18
d_call: TRBD2
j_call: TRBJ2-2
cdr3_nt: TGCGCCAGCAGCCTGGATTATAGCGGGGGCGGTGGCACCGGGGAGCTGTTTTTT
cdr3_aa: CASSLDYSGGGGTGELFF

clone_size: .
v_call: TRBV14
cdr3_length: 20
d_call: TRBD1
j_call: TRBJ2-6
cdr3_nt: TGTGCCAGCAGCCGCGTAGGCCCGGGACAGGGGGCGTTCGGGGCCAACGTCCTGACTTTC
cdr3_aa: CASSRVGPGQGAFGANVLTF

clone_size: once
v_call: TRBV19
cdr3_length: 10
d_call: .
j_call: TRBJ1-1
cdr3_nt: TGTGCCAGTAGTGGGCCTGAAGCTTTCTTT
cdr3_aa: CASSGPEAFF

clone_size: .
v_call: TRBV28
cdr3_length: 14
d_call: .
j_call: TRBJ1-5
cdr3_nt: TGTGCCAGCAGCCACCTTGTAGGCAATCAGCCCCAGCATTTT
cdr3_aa: CASSHLVGNQPQHF

clone_size: .
v_call: TRBV5-4
cdr3_length: 14
d_call: .
j_call: TRBJ1-1
cdr3_nt: TGTGCCAGCAGCTTTATCCCGGTGGGCACTGAAGCTTTCTTT
cdr3_aa: CASSFIPVGTEAFF

clone_size: .
v_call: TRBV27
cdr3_length: 17
d_call: TRBD1
j_call: TRBJ1-6
cdr3_nt: TGTGCCAGCAGTTTAGAGTCGTACAGGGGACATAATTCACCCCTCCACTTT
cdr3_aa: CASSLESYRGHNSPLHF

clone_size: .
v_call: TRBV11-3
cdr3_length: 15
d_call: TRBD1
j_call: TRBJ2-5
cdr3_nt: TGTGCCAGCAGCGCTACAGGGGGCGGTAGGGAGACCCAGTACTTC
cdr3_aa: CASSATGGGRETQYF

clone_size: .
v_call: TRBV6-6
cdr3_length: 16
d_call: TRBD2
j_call: TRBJ2-7
cdr3_nt: TGTGCCAGCAGTTACTCTAGCGGGAACCCCTCCTACGAGCAGTACTTC
cdr3_aa: CASSYSSGNPSYEQYF